This T cell receptor (beta chain) is drawn from a study of T cells in Graves' hyperthyroidism and ophthalmopathy (dated by TCRdb to about 2019). About the study as a whole: Peripheral blood samples were taken at the time of initial diagnosis, prior to any treatment. The roughly 100 discovery patients were randomly divided into training and test sets at a 7:3 ratio. Thyroid tissue and blood T-cell repertoires from more than five Graves' hyperthyroidism patients were also compared in the study. Once sampling was done, hyperthyroidism patients were given methimazole at a starting dose of 30 mg daily, whereas ophthalmopathy patients were given high-dose intravenous methylprednisolone. An independent validation cohort of under 20 hyperthyroidism patients and 17 patients who later progressed to ophthalmopathy tested prospective prediction of ophthalmopathy. TCR V-J signatures able to tell the groups apart were searched for in a discovery cohort of 90 to 100 patients, of whom around 43 had Graves' ophthalmopathy and 57 had stable Graves' hyperthyroidism. The paper reports TCR Vbeta CDR3 sequencing of about 140 peripheral blood samples: around 41 ophthalmopathy, 75 to 80 hyperthyroidism and 17 progressor patients.

This clonotype was counted ten times or more. No antigen is known for it. No base quality values were provided; no much bigger clone lies one nucleotide off. The TCR beta CDR3 regions were amplified from the RNA transcripts. For the first round of RT-PCR on the TCR CDR3, the HTBI primer set was used together with the Qiagen OneStep RT-PCR kit. Libraries were constructed in a second round of multiplex PCR, after which size selection and purification were carried out. The libraries were sequenced on an Illumina HiSeq2000 using paired-end 100 bp reads. The authors' pipeline ran thus. SOAPnuke was used to process the raw data, with reads discarded if the reads contained adapters or uncalled bases, had a mean Phred below 15, or lacked an exact constant-primer or identifier match. COPE v1.2.5 was used to merge the high-quality paired reads, and each unique nucleotide sequence was defined as a clonotype. Clonotypes were aligned to IMGT TRBV, TRBD and TRBJ reference segments using MiTCR v1.1. Only V-J combinations with frequency above 0.0001, covering about 99% of repertoires, were analysed. The TCS score was defined as F50 (clonal expansion) divided by E x V (chaos), with BLOSUM62-based TCRdist calculated between CDR3 peptides within each V-J. Welch's t-statistics and random forest reduced roughly 540 V-J features to some 14, which were used in a naive Bayes classifier (R e1071). Starting from the raw public reads, TCRdb applied fastp trimming at Q25, assembled clones with MiXCR and retained in-frame beta chains. For every CDR3 protein sequence, its rows merge into one entry that carries the most common genes and DNA. These V and J calls rely on TCRdb rather than the paper's analysis. The sample records fewer than 250,000 distinct CDR3 sequences, about 17% of which are singletons. The ten largest clones take up about 29% of the sample.

Ophthalmopathy patients had moderately to severely active disease, Clinical Activity Score of at least 3, NOSPECS grade of at least 4, and duration under 3 months. Any patient with an uncontrolled infection, another autoimmune disease, pregnancy or lactation was excluded. Diagnoses were established on the basis of clinical symptoms, serum thyroxine and TRAb, thyroid ultrasound, and orbital computed tomography. PBMCs were separated from roughly 10 ml of fresh peripheral blood using Ficoll-Paque density gradient centrifugation. Trizol reagent was used to extract total RNA, and RNA quality was then checked on an Agilent 2100 Bioanalyzer. A distance of 10 bases separates the germline ends of V and J, which lose 8 bases and 5 bases respectively. CDR1 SQVTM and CDR2 ANQGSEA were looked up in the germline V gene. The CDR3 spans 11 residues, from the cysteine through the phenylalanine. The kept DNA is CDR3 alone, 33 bases in frame from the first base.

Paper-wide results and their limitations: In validation, the model predicted progression to ophthalmopathy a median of about 6 months before onset, with 70% to 71% sensitivity and 72.22% specificity. Blood samples also contained most of the expanded thyroid clonotypes (frequency above 0.001), which suggests that blood repertoires may reflect thyroid immune responses. No statistical method was used to fix the sample size in advance, and group allocation was not hidden from the investigators. In cross-validation, a model built on a 13 V-J signature told ophthalmopathy apart from stable hyperthyroidism with less than 90% sensitivity and approximately 84% specificity, and in testing the same model reached 80%/75%.

Source material: blood. The receptor was derived from a woman aged 18-29 years with Graves' ophthalmopathy. The chain employs TRBV29-1 and TRBJ2-1; the D gene lacks a confident call. Here is the DNA: TGCAGCATAACCCCCAACAATGAGCAGTTCTTC. Its protein product is CSITPNNEQFF.